Presented here are 3 T cell receptor beta chains from one specimen sequenced in a study of OX40 agonist ivuxolimab in advanced cancers. Data came from immunoSEQ multiplex PCR; TCRdb stores just in-frame clones and leaves some out. The table lists around 56,000 clones, approximately 86% of them singletons, with 0.85% to 1.4% in the top ten. Specimen: CD4+ or CD8+ T cells sorted from blood, collected in a trial of the OX40 agonist ivuxolimab. The source of these receptors is an adult with an advanced solid tumor such as melanoma, head and neck, liver or kidney cancer.

This rearrangement joins TRBV6-1 to TRBJ2-5, with 12 bases that match TRBD2. Germline CDR1 is MNHNS and CDR2 is SASEGT. The CDR3 spans 15 residues. V shed 4 bases, J shed 3 bases, and the junction held 3 bases outside the gene matches. In DNA, the CDR3 is TGTGCCAGCAGTGGGTGGACTAGCGGGAAAGAGACCCAGTACTTC. This encodes CASSGWTSGKETQYF.

The rearrangement links TRBV27 to TRBJ1-1; TRBD1 might be the D (5 bases). Germline V lookup: CDR1 MNHEY, CDR2 SMNVEV (reference sequence). CDR3 length equals 13 residues. V was clipped by 6 bases and J by 1 base, with 9 bases between them. The CDR3 protein is CASSPTENTEAFF. The CDR3 nucleotides are TGTGCCAGCAGCCCGACAGAGAACACTGAAGCTTTCTTT.

The gene calls are TRBV5-4 and TRBJ2-5; 9 bases match TRBD2. The V gene end was trimmed by 3 bases and the J gene end by 3 bases; junction bases not matched to a gene: 6. The CDR3 spans 15 residues. Germline lookup yields CDR1 SGHNT and CDR2 YYREEE (reference sequence). CDR3 loop: CASSWGVAGEETQYF. Here the CDR3 DNA reads TGTGCCAGCAGCTGGGGGGTAGCGGGAGAAGAGACCCAGTACTTC.